This TCR beta chain was recorded in a study of monozygotic twins with inflammatory bowel disease. In the case of this clonotype: Its antigen is not identified.

Study outcomes and limitations: In these data, no single strong IBD-associated signal or clonotype received support.

The CDR3 runs to 15 residues. Germline CDR1 and CDR2: MNHNS and SASEGT. TCRdb re-called the 5' RACE reads; one entry per CDR3 protein, DNA not given. This listing includes 150,000 to 200,000 distinct CDR3 sequences. Blood was collected, 2 to 2.5 ml per donor. Investigators extracted total RNA from whole blood and did not sort T cells. Input material: blood. The rearrangement links TRBV6-1 to TRBJ1-1; TCRdb designates TRBD1, a call that cannot be tested without DNA. The receptor comes from a human donor with ulcerative colitis or Crohn's disease, or a healthy co-twin of an affected twin (not recorded which). CDR3 residues: CASSMKGQGNTEAFF.